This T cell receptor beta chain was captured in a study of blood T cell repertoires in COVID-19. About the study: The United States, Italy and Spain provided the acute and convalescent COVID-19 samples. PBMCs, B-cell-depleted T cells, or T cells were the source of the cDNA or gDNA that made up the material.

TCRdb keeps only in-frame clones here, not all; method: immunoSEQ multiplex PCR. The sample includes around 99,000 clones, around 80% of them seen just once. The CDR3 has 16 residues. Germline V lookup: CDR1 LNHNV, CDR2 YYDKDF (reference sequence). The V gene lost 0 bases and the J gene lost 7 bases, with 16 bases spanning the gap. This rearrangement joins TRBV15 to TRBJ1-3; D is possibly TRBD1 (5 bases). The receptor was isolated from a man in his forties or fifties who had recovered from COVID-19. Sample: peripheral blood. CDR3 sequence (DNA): TGTGCCACCAGCAGAGAGCTAGGGGTTCAGAGCAACACCATATATTTT. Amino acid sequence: CATSRELGVQSNTIYF. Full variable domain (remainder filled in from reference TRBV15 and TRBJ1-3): DAMVIQNPRYQVTQFGKPVTLSCSQTLNHNVMYWYQQKSSQAPKLLFHYYDKDFNNEADTPDNFQSRRPNTSFCFLDIRSPGLGDTAMYLCATSRELGVQSNTIYFGEGSWLTVV.